This T cell receptor beta chain was identified during a study of blood T cell repertoires in COVID-19. About the study: Some COVID-19 samples were acute and others convalescent; all came from the United States, Italy and Spain. From T cells, B-cell-depleted T cells, or PBMCs came the material, which was cDNA or gDNA.

This CDR3 contains 12 residues. In germline, CDR1 is MDHEN, CDR2 SYDVKM. V was pared by 7 bases and J by 6 bases, with 12 bases between. Under the authors' procedure: Scientists estimated how many nucleated cells there were by amplifying reference gene primers. Produced via immunoSEQ multiplex PCR; TCRdb's table is partial and in-frame only. From that table come the V and J calls and clone size; the DNA was used to work out D and trimming. Among 100,000 or so clones listed, around nine tenths were seen once. This clonotype was sampled from a man aged 70 or older with acute or convalescent COVID-19. Sequencing was carried out using peripheral blood. This chain uses TRBV28 with TRBJ1-2, with D maybe TRBD1 (6 bases). The CDR3 here is CASTRGWNGYTF. The CDR3 DNA is TGTGCCAGCACCAGGGGTTGGAATGGCTACACCTTC.